This T cell receptor (beta chain) was captured by sequencing in a study of Graves' ophthalmopathy and Graves' hyperthyroidism. Study information: Pretreatment peripheral blood was obtained at initial diagnosis.

Beta-chain TCR CDR3 regions were amplified from RNA transcripts. The authors performed first-round RT-PCR with HTBI primers and then a second-round multiplex PCR. TCRdb itself ran the multiplex PCR reads through MiXCR, one entry per CDR3 protein. The data show about 620,000 distinct CDR3 sequences, over 20% seen once. This clonotype has only one observation. This CDR3 region has 12 residues. Germline CDR1 reads GTSNPN; CDR2 reads SVGIG (reference sequence). V lost 2 bases and J lost 2, with 6 bases in between. The chain uses TRBV30 and TRBJ1-2, with D unresolved. The source material was peripheral blood. The sequence derives from a woman under 30 with stable Graves' hyperthyroidism. Some clones in this sample may be carry-over from other donors' samples. The CDR3 here is CAWSMSNYGYTF. The CDR3 nucleotides are TGTGCCTGGAGTATGTCCAACTATGGCTACACCTTC. The whole variable domain, remainder taken from reference TRBV30 and TRBJ1-2, is SQTIHQWPATLVQPVGSPLSLECTVEGTSNPNLYWYRQAAGRGLQLLFYSVGIGQISSEVPQNLSASRPQDRQFILSSKKLLLSDSGFYLCAWSMSNYGYTFGSGTRLTVV.